This T cell receptor beta chain was observed in a study of shared clonotypes between healthy human individuals. The method was immunoSEQ multiplex PCR; TCRdb's version includes in-frame clones alone and lacks a portion of them. Among around 2,000,000 clones, 90% to 95% were seen once, and the ten largest hold 0.1% to 0.15%. Specimen: naive CD4+ T cells sorted from blood. Subset indicated: CD45RA+ positively selected. The origin of this receptor is a man aged 18 to 30 in good health.

Here the CDR3 reads CASSLVGTGHSNQPQHF. The CDR3 bases are TGTGCCAGCAGCTTAGTAGGGACAGGGCATAGCAATCAGCCCCAGCATTTT. This chain joins TRBV7-2 and TRBJ1-5, with 9 bases aligning to TRBD1. Germline values: CDR1 SGHTA, CDR2 FQGNSA. This CDR3 comprises 17 residues. J lost 0 bases, V lost 1 base, and 4 bases had no gene match.